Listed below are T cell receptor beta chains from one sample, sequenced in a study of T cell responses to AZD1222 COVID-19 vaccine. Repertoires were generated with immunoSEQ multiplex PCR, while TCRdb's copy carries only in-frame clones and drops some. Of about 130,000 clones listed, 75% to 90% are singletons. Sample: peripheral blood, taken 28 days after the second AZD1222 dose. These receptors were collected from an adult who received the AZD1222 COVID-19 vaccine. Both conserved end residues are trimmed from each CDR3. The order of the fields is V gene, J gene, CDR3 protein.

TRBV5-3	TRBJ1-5	ARSLFQSGTGSNQPQH
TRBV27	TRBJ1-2	ASSLTGGVDGYT
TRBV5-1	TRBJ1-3	ASSLSRGSGNTIY
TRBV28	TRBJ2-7	ASTLGGTLYEQY
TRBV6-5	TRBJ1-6	ASSLHGTDGSPLH
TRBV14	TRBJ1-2	ASSQVGQWYGYT
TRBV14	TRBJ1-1	ASSRTGTWGSMDTEAF
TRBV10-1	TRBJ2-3	ASSSPGGTTDTQY
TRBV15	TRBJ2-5	ATSGGAGRSLKTQY
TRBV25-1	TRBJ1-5	ASSGTGYQPQH
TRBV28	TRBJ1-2	ASSLLPTGSYGYT
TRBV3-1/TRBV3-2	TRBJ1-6	ASSQDRDSYNSPLH
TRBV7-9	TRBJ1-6	ASSLDSSSSPLH
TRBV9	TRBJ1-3	ASSVSRDGNTIY
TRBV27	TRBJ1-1	ASTADRTGWGTEAF
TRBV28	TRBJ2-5	ASSLPRLAGKQETQY
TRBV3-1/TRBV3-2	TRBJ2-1	ASSQAWGGNEQF
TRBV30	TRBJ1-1	AWTTGGWVTEAF
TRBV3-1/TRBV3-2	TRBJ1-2	ASSQAPRDPRT
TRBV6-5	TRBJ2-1	ASSYPGFDEQF
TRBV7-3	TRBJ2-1	ASSFRSGGARGEQF
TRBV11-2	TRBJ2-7	ASRADRGFSYEQY
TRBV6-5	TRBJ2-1	ASSRTANNEQF
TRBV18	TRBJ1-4	ASSADRAGGEKLF
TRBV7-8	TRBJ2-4	ASSLEGAVGNIQY
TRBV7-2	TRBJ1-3	ASSFAGTGNTIY
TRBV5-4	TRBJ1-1	ASSAGSSNTEAF
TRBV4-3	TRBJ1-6	ASSLNSDSEGLPLH
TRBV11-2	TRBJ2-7	ASSLEASYEQY
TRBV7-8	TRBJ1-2	ASRPTGGRDGYT
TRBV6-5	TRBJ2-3	ASSPRLADTQY
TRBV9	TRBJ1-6	ASSRGQGTGGISFSPLH
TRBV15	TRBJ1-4	ATAGAAGKLF
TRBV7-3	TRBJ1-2	ASSYGGLSYGYT
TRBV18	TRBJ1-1	ASSPGPATEAF
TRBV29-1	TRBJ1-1	SPSRGVGTEAF
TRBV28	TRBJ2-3	ASGIGSGRDTQY
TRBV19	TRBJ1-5	ASRGEPRGNQPQH
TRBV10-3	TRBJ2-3	AAFKGGSTDTQY
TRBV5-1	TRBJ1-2	ASSSDSSNYGYT
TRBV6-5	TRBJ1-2	ASSSHLLSQENGYT
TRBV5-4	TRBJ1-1	ASSTKRQGPTEAF
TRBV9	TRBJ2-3	ASSPWDGTDTQY
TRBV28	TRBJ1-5	ASSLSGSGSGISNQPQH
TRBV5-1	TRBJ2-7	ASSLTTPSYEQY
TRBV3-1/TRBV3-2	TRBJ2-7	ASSQGDFEQY
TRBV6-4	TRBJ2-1	ASSEDFSGGAEQF